What follows is one TCR beta chain and its context. Its antigen remains unidentified. This specimen comes from a study of shared clonotypes between healthy human individuals. About the research overall: Used for every donor were three CD4 naive, three CD4 memory, two CD8 naive and one CD8 memory plate. Study outcomes and limitations: Specimens sampled were limited to blood, with tissue repertoires likely differing.

The assay was carried out at the deep level. Researchers divided each subset's genomic DNA evenly across several immunoSEQ plates. Repertoires were generated with immunoSEQ multiplex PCR, while TCRdb's copy carries only in-frame clones and drops some. The sample holds a few hundred thousand clones, around 86% seen once. In germline, CDR1 is SGHNT, CDR2 YYREEE (reference sequence). V was clipped by 5 bases and J by 0 bases, with 9 bases between them. The CDR3 covers 13 residues. Sequencing used memory CD8+ T cells sorted from blood. Subset of the sample: CD45RO+ cells pooled with CCR7-negative TemRA cells. The chain combines TRBV5-4 with TRBJ2-7; D remains ambiguous. The source of this sequence is a young man in good health. The CDR3 region has the DNA TGTGCCAGCAGGCTAGAGAGCTCCTACGAGCAGTACTTC. As protein: CASRLESSYEQYF.